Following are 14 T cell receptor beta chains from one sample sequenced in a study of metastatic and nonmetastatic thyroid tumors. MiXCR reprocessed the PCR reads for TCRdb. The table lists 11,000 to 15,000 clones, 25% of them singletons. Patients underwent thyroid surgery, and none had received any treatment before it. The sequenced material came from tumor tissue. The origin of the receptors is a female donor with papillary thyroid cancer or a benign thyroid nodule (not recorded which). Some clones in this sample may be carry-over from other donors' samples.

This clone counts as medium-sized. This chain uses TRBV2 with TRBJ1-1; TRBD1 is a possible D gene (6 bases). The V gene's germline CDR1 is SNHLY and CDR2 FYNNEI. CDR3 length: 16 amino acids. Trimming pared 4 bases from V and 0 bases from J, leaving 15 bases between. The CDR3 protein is CASSARDTGLNTEAFF. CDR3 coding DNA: TGTGCCAGCAGTGCCCGGGACACTGGACTGAACACTGAAGCTTTCTTT.

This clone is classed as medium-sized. CDR3 sequence reads: CASSTGQIVAEAFF. CDR3 sequence (DNA): TGTGCCAGTAGTACCGGACAGATCGTAGCTGAAGCTTTCTTT. The chain uses TRBV19 and TRBJ1-1; D might be TRBD1 (6 bases). Germline V gene data show CDR1 as LNHDA and CDR2 as SQIVND (reference sequence). This CDR3 spans 14 amino acids. V dropped 4 bases and J dropped 6 bases, with 15 bases sitting between them.

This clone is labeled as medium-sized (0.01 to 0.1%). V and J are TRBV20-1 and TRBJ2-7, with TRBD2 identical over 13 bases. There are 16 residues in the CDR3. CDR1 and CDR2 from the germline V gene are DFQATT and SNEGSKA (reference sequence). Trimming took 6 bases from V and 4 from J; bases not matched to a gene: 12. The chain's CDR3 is CSATGTSGKTAYEQYF. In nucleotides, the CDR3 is TGCAGTGCGACCGGGACTAGCGGGAAAACCGCTTACGAGCAGTACTTC.

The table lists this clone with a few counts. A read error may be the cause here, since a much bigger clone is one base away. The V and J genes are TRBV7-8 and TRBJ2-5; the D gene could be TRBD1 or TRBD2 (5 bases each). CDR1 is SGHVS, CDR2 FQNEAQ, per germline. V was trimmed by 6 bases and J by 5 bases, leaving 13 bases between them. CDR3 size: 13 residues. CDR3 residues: CASSPKWGETQYF. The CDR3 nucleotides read TGTGCCAGCAGTCCTAAATGGGGGGAGACCCAGTACTTC.

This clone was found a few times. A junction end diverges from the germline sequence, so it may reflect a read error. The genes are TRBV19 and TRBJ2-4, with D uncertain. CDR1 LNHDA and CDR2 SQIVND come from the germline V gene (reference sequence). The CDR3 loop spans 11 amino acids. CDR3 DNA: TGTTCCAGTAGTATGGGCGAGTATCAGTACTTC. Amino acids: CSSSMGEYQYF.

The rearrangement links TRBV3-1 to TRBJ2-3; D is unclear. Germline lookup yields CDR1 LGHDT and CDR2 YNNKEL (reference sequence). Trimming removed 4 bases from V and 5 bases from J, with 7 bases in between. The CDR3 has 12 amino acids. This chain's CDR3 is CASSLVKDTQYF. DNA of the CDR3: TGTGCCAGCAGCCTGGTGAAAGATACGCAGTATTTT.

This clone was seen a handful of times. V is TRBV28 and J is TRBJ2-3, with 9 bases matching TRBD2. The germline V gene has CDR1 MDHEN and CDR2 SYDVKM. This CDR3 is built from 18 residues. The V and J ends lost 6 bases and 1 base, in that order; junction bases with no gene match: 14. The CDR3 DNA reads TGTGCCAGCAGCCAAGACCCCCCCGAGCGGGAGGGCACAGATACGCAGTATTTT. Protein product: CASSQDPPEREGTDTQYF.

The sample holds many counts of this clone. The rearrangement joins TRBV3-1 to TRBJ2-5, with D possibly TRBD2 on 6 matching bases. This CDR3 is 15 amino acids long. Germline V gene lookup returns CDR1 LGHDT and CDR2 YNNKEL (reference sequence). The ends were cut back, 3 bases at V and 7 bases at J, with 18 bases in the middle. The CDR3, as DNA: TGTGCCAGCAGCCAGGTCGAAGCGGGCTACGGGACCCAGTACTTC. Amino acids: CASSQVEAGYGTQYF.

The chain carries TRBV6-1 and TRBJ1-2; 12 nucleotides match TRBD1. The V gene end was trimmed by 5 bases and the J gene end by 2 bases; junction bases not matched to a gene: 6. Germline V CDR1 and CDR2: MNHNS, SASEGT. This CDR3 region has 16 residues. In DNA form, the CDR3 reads TGTGCCAGCAGTTCGGGACAGGGGGCCCTCAACTATGGCTACACCTTC. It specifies CASSSGQGALNYGYTF.

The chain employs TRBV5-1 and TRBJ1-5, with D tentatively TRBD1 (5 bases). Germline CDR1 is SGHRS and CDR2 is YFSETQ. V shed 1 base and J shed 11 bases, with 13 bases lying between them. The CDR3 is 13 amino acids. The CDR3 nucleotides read TGCGCCAGCAGCTTGAATAGGGGAACGACCCAGCATTTT. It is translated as CASSLNRGTTQHF.

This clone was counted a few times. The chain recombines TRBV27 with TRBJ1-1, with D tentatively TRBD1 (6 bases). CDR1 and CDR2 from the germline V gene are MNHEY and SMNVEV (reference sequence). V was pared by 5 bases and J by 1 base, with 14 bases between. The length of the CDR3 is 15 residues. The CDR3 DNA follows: TGTGCCAGCAGTCCCGATGCGGGGGCGAACACTGAAGCTTTCTTT. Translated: CASSPDAGANTEAFF.

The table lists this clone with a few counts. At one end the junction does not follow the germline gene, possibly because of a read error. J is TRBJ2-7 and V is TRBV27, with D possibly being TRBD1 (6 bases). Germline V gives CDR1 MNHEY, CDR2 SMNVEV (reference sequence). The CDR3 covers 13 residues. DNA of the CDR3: TGTGCCAGCAGTCGGACAGCCTCCTACGATCAGTACTTC. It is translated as CASSRTASYDQYF.

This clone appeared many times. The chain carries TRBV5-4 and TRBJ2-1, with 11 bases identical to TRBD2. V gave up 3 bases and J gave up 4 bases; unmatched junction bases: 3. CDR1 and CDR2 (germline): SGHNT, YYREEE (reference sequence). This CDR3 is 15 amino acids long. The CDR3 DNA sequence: TGTGCCAGCAGCTCGACTAGCGGGACTTACAATGAGCAGTTCTTC. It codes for CASSSTSGTYNEQFF.

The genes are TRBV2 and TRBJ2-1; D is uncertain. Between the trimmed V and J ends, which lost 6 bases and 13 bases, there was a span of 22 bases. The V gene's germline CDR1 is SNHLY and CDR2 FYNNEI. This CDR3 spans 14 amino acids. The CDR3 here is CASSPRLESADQFF. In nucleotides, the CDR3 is TGTGCCAGCAGCCCCCGGCTAGAGTCAGCTGATCAGTTCTTC.